This T cell receptor beta chain came from a study of cytomegalovirus exposure and HLA in healthy donors (dated by TCRdb to 2016 to 2017). About the investigation overall: An earlier analysis of roughly 610 of the donors reported about 280 Gb of sequence data and 117 million unique TCR beta sequences obtained from about 180 million T cells. The aim of the study was to test whether cataloging public T cell receptors could identify signatures of past pathogen exposure. Genome-wide SNP genotypes for about 65% of the 666 donors were used in a later genetic analysis, which treated that subset as a discovery cohort. Rather than drawing on any new phenotypic data, the later analysis identified candidate immune exposures from TCR beta sequences and the way those sequences occurred across donors. To predict cytomegalovirus infection status, the study brought together high-throughput TCR immunosequencing, statistical association of individual TCRs with disease status, and machine learning. The number of typed donors differed by locus: about 620-640 for A, B, C, DRB1 and DQB1; approximately 540 for DQA1; some 590 for DPA1; and approximately 450 for DPB1. A separate validation cohort of more than 100 different subjects was used in addition to the roughly 700-subject first cohort. A few DR-DQ haplotypes were handled as single units for association and clustering because linkage in the cohort was strong. Among 398 genotyped donors of the cohort, an average of approximately 200,000 unique TCR beta nucleotide sequences was sequenced per donor, of which approximately 18% were non-productive. Donor age, sex, ethnicity and CMV serostatus were collected together with the repertoire data. Among the roughly 400 genotyped donors, around 81% belonged to the genetic ancestry cluster associated with self-reported Caucasian donors. In a later analysis, previously published TCR beta repertoires from about 670 donors were re-analyzed and high-resolution HLA genotyping was added so that TCR occurrence patterns could be studied. Using immunosequencing, the study profiled T cell repertoires from fewer than 700 subjects and related those repertoires to cytomegalovirus serostatus. To decide whether each TCR beta V gene segment behaved as functional or pseudogenic, an earlier analysis of some 540 of the donors relied on high-throughput TCR beta sequencing. HLA typing included class I and class II loci at four-digit resolution. An early release covering over 500 HLA-typed donors comprised 300 to 350 gigabases of sequencing data and 85 million or so unique TCR sequences. All discovery cohort repertoires had been generated on a single sequencing platform.

In the case of this clone: The antigen it recognizes is unknown. Base-call qualities are not available, and no considerably larger clone is one nucleotide away.

General study outcomes and caveats: In a later analysis, HLA-associated TCR beta chains showed more clonal expansion and lower generation probabilities than non-associated chains that were equally common. It was suggested by the authors that the approach could potentially be generalized to other disease states and immunological phenotypes. In a later analysis, over 15,000 TCR beta sequences were associated with specific HLA alleles at a false discovery rate of 0.05. Because HLA typing was unavailable for some donors at each locus, only the typed subset was used in association tests. According to a later analysis, parvovirus B19, influenza, CMV and Epstein-Barr virus appeared linked to several top co-occurrence clusters. CMV serostatus was the only immune exposure information available for the cohort. Correlated functional status among segregating V segments might be attributable to linkage disequilibrium, but an unknown experimental factor could not be ruled out. Presence/absence analyses assumed roughly uniform sequencing depth across donors, an assumption that may not hold. In the study, 164 TCR beta chains were listed as associated with cytomegalovirus. In vitro tests confirmed that a few of the cytomegalovirus-associated TCR beta chains recognize cytomegalovirus antigens. A later analysis found that most CMV-associated TCR beta chains appeared HLA-restricted, with HLA associations seemingly driven largely by CMV exposure. The sequencing pipeline was judged likely to have produced a cluster of highly shared sequence variants as a technical artifact. A further reported finding was that TCR beta sequences accurately predicted the HLA-A and HLA-B alleles for most subjects in the first cohort. An association between a missense DCLRE1C variant and V-gene and J-gene trimming of TCR beta chains was found in a later genetic analysis and replicated in an independent cohort. The cohort was sequenced for TCR beta chains only, and without alpha or paired-chain data the features that could be detected were limited. Most TCR sequences were observed very rarely across donors, whereas some public TCRs were present in many individuals. Some 16 rarely observed V segments, including chromosome 9 orphons, were excluded from the earlier analysis of just under 600 of the donors because counts were too low. Strong co-occurrence of HLA alleles, especially DR and DQ, made assigning TCR associations to individual alleles difficult. A later genetic analysis reported fewer N-insertions in productive TCRs among donors in an Asian-associated ancestry cluster than the approximately 670-donor mean. Cytomegalovirus status was reported to be diagnosed by the classifier with high specificity and sensitivity in both the original and validation cohorts. In an earlier analysis of some 540 of the donors, most TCR beta V segments appeared in productive rearrangements about 90% or about 30% of the time, broadly matching IMGT annotations. According to a later analysis, TCR association rates differed among HLA loci, with DRB1 alleles showing the most associated TCRs and HLA-C alleles showing the fewest.

Library preparation used the immunoSEQ multiplex PCR assay. The multiplex PCR relied on a mix of 60 forward primers for TCR Vbeta segments and 13 reverse primers for TCR Jbeta segments. The CDR3 region of rearranged TCR beta genes was amplified from genomic DNA with a multiplex PCR assay. The amplified TCR beta libraries were sequenced on the Illumina HiSeq System as 87-base-pair reads. The published analysis was carried out like this. A later analysis counted about 82 million unique TCR beta chains across the 666 repertoires, and roughly 11 million of these chains were shared by at least two donors. Raw reads were error-corrected and collapsed into unique sequences with a nearest-neighbor algorithm that merged closely related sequences to remove PCR and sequencing errors. Alignment of CDR3 sequences to IMGT reference sequences was used to assign V, D and J gene segments. For a sequence to be retained, a match of at least six nucleotides to both a V gene segment and a J gene segment was required. A rearrangement was called productive if the CDR3 had no stop codons and remained in frame with V and J, and every other rearrangement was called non-productive. CDR3 was defined according to IMGT convention as the region running from the second conserved V-encoded cysteine to the conserved J-encoded phenylalanine. The earlier analysis of about 610 of the donors excluded sequences that lacked an unambiguous match to a single V gene segment. An earlier analysis of a few hundred of the donors classified V segments as functional when productive rearrangements were above 56.7% and as segregating when the standard deviation between donors was above 5%. A statistical classification framework was built for diagnosing cytomegalovirus status from the catalog of TCR beta chain sequences. V and J gene assignment, in a later analysis, came from comparing TCR nucleotide sequences with IMGT/GENE-DB human TR gene sequences. Using the TCRdist pipeline, a later analysis assigned CDR3 sequences along with most-parsimonious VDJ recombination scenarios. A later analysis defined each TCR beta chain by its CDR3 amino acid sequence plus V-gene family, and excluded reads lacking a unique V-gene family. To address suspected cross-contamination and a sequencing artifact, a later analysis removed roughly 640 highly shared, low-generation-probability nucleotide sequences. In a later analysis, a clonal expansion index for each public chain was calculated from normalized within-repertoire ranks of inferred template counts. In a later analysis, generation probabilities were computed using a VDJ recombination model fitted to out-of-frame rearrangements, and the results were checked against IGoR. A later analysis scored TCR-TCR, TCR-HLA and TCR-CMV co-occurrence with hypergeometric tests, applying a repertoire-size bias correction to TCR pairs. A later analysis estimated false discovery rates by permuting HLA or CMV assignments 20 times. In a later analysis, co-occurring TCRs were grouped using DBSCAN, with TCRdist sequence similarity added in when clustering inside HLA-allele-positive subsets. Co-occurrence clustering excluded repertoires with fewer than 30,000 or more than 120,000 public chains, plus five with anomalous nucleotide sharing. The table was pulled from immuneACCESS by TCRdb, which kept in-frame rearrangements only. Such tables lose some clones; where checked, under half of the loss comes from unresolved V genes, and the rest has no known cause. V and J calls and clone size come straight from that table; D and trimming were deduced from the DNA. The sample table shows roughly 180,000 clones, and over 80% are seen once. The top ten hold about 4.3% of the sample.

The cohort was made up of 666 healthy bone marrow donors. At the time of sampling, every cohort member was nominally healthy, though immune exposures that went unrecorded were likely present. The donor tested CMV seropositive, placing the donor among the roughly 300 seropositive members of the cohort. Every donor gave a peripheral blood sample, and the peripheral blood mononuclear cells from that sample were used for TCR beta sequencing. The Qiagen DNeasy Blood Extraction Kit was used to extract genomic DNA from the blood cell samples. The receptor's source is a woman aged 45-65 years in good health and CMV-seropositive. Sequencing used PBMCs.

The DNA reads TGTGCCAGCAGAAAGGACAGGGGGCTTGAACAGCCCCAGCATTTT. It codes for CASRKDRGLEQPQHF. The sequence joins TRBV7-2 to TRBJ1-5, with 11 bases matching TRBD1. The germline V gene specifies SGHTA as CDR1 and FQGNSA as CDR2. V has 6 bases trimmed and J has 7 bases trimmed; junction bases matching no gene number 8. From its cysteine to its phenylalanine, the CDR3 spans 15 amino acids. Here the CDR3 DNA is all that survives: 45 bases in frame from base 1.